The TCR beta chain under discussion was sequenced for a study of T cells in Graves' hyperthyroidism and ophthalmopathy. Amplified regions were TCR beta CDR3 sequences from RNA transcripts. When the TCR CDR3 underwent first-round RT-PCR, the HTBI primer set was used. TCRdb re-called the multiplex PCR reads through MiXCR, storing one row per CDR3 protein. Of about 290,000 distinct CDR3 sequences detected, approximately 15% appear once; the ten largest clones hold roughly 50%. Diagnostic assessment was based on clinical symptoms, serum thyroxine and TRAb, thyroid ultrasound and orbital computed tomography. Out of over 9 ml of fresh peripheral blood came the PBMCs. This clonotype occurred a few times. Its antigen is still unknown. The study's findings and limits: Most clonotypes that expanded in the thyroid above 0.001 also showed up in blood.

V lost 0 bases and J lost 5, with 13 bases in between. The CDR3 sequence is 15 residues long. Per germline, CDR1 DFQATT and CDR2 SNEGSKA (reference sequence). The material sequenced was blood. This TCR came from a woman in her sixties or seventies with Graves' ophthalmopathy. The chain recombines TRBV20-1 with TRBJ1-4; tentative D call: TRBD1 (5 bases). This chain's CDR3 is CSARDIGRGNEKLFF. DNA of the CDR3: TGCAGTGCTAGAGATATTGGCCGGGGGAATGAAAAACTGTTTTTT.